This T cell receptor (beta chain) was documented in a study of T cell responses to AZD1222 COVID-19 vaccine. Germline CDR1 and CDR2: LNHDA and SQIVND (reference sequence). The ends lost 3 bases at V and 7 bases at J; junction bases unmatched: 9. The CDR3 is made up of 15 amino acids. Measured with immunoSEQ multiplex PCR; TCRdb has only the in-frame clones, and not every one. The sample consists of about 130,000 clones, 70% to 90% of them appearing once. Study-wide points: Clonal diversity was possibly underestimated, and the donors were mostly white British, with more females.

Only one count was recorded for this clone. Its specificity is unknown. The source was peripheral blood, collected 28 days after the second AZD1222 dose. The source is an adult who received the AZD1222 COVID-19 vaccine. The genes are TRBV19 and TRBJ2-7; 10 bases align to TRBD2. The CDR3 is CASSMAGLAGAEQYF. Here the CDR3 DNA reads TGTGCCAGTAGTATGGCTGGGCTAGCGGGAGCGGAGCAGTACTTC.